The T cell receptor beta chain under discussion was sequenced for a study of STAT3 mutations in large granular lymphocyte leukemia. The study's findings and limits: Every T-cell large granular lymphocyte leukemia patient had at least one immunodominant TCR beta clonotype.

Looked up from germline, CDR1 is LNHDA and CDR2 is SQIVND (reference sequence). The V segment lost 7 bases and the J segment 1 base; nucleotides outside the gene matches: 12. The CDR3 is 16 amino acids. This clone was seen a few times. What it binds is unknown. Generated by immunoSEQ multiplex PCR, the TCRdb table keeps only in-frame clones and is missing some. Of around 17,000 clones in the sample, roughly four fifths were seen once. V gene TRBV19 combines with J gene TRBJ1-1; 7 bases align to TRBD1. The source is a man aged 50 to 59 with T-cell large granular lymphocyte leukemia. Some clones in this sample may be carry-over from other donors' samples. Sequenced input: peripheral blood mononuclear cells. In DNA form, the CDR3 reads TGTGCCAGTAACATATTTGGACAGGCTACGAACACTGAAGCTTTCTTT. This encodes CASNIFGQATNTEAFF.